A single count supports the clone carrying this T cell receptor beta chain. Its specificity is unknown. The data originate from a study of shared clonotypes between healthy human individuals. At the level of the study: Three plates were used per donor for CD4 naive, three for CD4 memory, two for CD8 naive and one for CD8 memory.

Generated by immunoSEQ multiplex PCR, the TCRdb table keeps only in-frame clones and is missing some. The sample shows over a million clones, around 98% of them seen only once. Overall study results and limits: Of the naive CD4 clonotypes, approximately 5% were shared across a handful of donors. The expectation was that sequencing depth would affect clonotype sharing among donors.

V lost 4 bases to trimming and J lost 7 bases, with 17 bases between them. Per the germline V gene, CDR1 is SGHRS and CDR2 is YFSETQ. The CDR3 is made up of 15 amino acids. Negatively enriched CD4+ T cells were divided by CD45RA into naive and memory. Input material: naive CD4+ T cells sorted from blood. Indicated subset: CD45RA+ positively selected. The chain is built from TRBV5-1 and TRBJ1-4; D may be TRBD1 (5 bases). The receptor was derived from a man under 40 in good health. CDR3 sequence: CASSTAGTRGEKLFF. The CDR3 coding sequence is TGCGCCAGCAGCACCGCCGGGACGAGGGGTGAAAAACTGTTTTTT.